The 9 T cell receptor beta chains listed next were all sequenced from one sample in a study of immune characteristics of hereditary and idiopathic chronic pancreatitis. The repertoire was sequenced with immunoSEQ multiplex PCR; TCRdb's copy has only in-frame clones and lacks some. The table has 11,000 to 15,000 clones, 73% seen once; the top ten hold 14%. Patients having total pancreatectomy with islet autotransplantation provided the chronic pancreatitis pancreas tissue. Input material: pancreas tissue with hereditary chronic pancreatitis. These receptors all stem from a human donor with chronic pancreatitis.

The V call is TRBV7-8, the J call TRBJ2-5; TRBD1 is a possible D gene (5 bases). The V gene lost 1 base and the J gene lost 10 bases, with 16 bases spanning the gap. Germline CDR1 is SGHVS and CDR2 is FQNEAQ. The CDR3 extends over 14 amino acids. CDR3 DNA: TGTGCCAGCAGCTTAGACAATAGCAAGGGGTTCCAGTACTTC. Translated, it gives CASSLDNSKGFQYF.

This clone is judged medium-sized. The chain joins TRBV4-2 to TRBJ1-5; D is ambiguous. Germline CDR1 reads LGHNA; CDR2 reads YNFKEQ. Trimming pared 0 bases from V and 7 bases from J, leaving 13 bases between. The CDR3 covers 15 residues. The CDR3 nucleotides read TGTGCCAGCAGCCAAGAATCTAACAGTGAACAGCCCCAGCATTTT. Its translation: CASSQESNSEQPQHF.

V gene TRBV7-9 combines with J gene TRBJ2-5; D is uncertain. Germline CDR1 SEHNR, CDR2 FQNEAQ (reference sequence). This CDR3 region has 10 residues. CDR3 nucleotides: TGTGCGGCAGCCCAAGAGACCCAGTACTTC. This encodes CAAAQETQYF.

In its sample, this clone was seen a few times. J is TRBJ2-7 and V is TRBV5-1, with D perhaps matching TRBD1 (5 bases). The CDR3 totals 14 residues. Germline-derived CDR1 and CDR2 are SGHRS and YFSETQ. Trimming took off 3 bases at V and 3 bases at J, with 13 bases between the two ends. The CDR3 DNA follows: TGCGCCAGCAGCTCGGACACGGAAAACTACGAGCAGTACTTC. As protein: CASSSDTENYEQYF.

The genes are TRBV20-1 and TRBJ1-5; 8 nucleotides match TRBD1. Germline V gene lookup returns CDR1 DFQATT and CDR2 SNEGSKA (reference sequence). This CDR3 has 15 amino acids. V shed 3 bases and J 7 bases; nucleotides not matched to a gene: 11. The CDR3 is CSASDRGAGWQPQHF. The CDR3 DNA is TGCAGTGCTAGTGACAGGGGTGCCGGTTGGCAGCCCCAGCATTTT.

The rearrangement uses TRBV19 and TRBJ2-7; no clear D gene. Per the germline V gene, CDR1 is LNHDA and CDR2 is SQIVND (reference sequence). The CDR3 consists of 15 residues. V lost 3 bases and J 2 bases, leaving 14 bases between the germline ends. The CDR3 DNA is TGTGCCAGTAGTATGGGCGGCAGTCTTCCCTACGAGCAGTACTTC. It specifies CASSMGGSLPYEQYF.

The V gene is TRBV23-1, the J gene TRBJ1-5, with 8 nucleotides matching TRBD1. TRBV23-1 is filed as an ORF, its function uncertain. The length of the CDR3 is 22 residues. J lost 0 bases, V lost 8 bases, and 27 bases had no gene match. CDR3 residues: CASPGRDRTGKESSLSNQPQHF. The CDR3 DNA sequence: TGCGCCAGCCCCGGCCGAGATAGGACAGGGAAGGAAAGTTCTCTTAGCAATCAGCCCCAGCATTTT.

The rearrangement uses TRBV19 and TRBJ2-3; no firm D call. Germline assignment: CDR1 LNHDA and CDR2 SQIVND (reference sequence). The V gene lost 0 bases and the J gene lost 2 bases, with 12 bases spanning the gap. The CDR3 has 16 amino acids. CDR3 sequence: CASSIDNFPYTDTQYF. As DNA, the CDR3 is TGTGCCAGTAGTATAGATAACTTTCCCTACACAGATACGCAGTATTTT.

The chain recombines TRBV7-3 with TRBJ2-3; 9 bases agree with TRBD1. This CDR3 is 15 amino acids long. The germline V gene encodes CDR1 SGHTA and CDR2 FQGTGA. V lost 0 bases, J lost 6 bases, and 4 bases stayed unmatched. The CDR3 protein is CASSLTGDRADTQYF. In DNA form, the CDR3 reads TGTGCCAGCAGCTTAACGGGGGACAGGGCGGATACGCAGTATTTT.